This T cell receptor beta chain emerged from a study of blood T cell repertoires in COVID-19. Study summary: T cells, B-cell-depleted T cells, or PBMCs supplied cDNA or gDNA.

Germline V lookup: CDR1 SGHNT, CDR2 YYREEE (reference sequence). The CDR3 is 18 residues long. J gave up 0 bases and V 0 bases, and 9 bases lay outside the gene matches. In the original processing: Counts of nucleated cells, estimated from reference gene primer amplification, were obtained. The protocol was immunoSEQ multiplex PCR, while the TCRdb copy is restricted to in-frame clones and leaves out a portion. V and J calls plus clone size are reproduced from that table; the DNA served to infer D and trimming. The table lists a few hundred thousand clones, approximately 88% of them singletons. The sample was peripheral blood. This TCR was sampled from a woman in her 70s with COVID-19, enrolled during active disease. V is TRBV5-4 and J is TRBJ2-1, with TRBD2 matching 7 bases. The DNA of the CDR3 is TGTGCCAGCAGCTTGGGGGGGGGTGCCGGGAGCTCCTACAATGAGCAGTTCTTC. It is translated as CASSLGGGAGSSYNEQFF.